This T cell receptor (beta chain) was profiled in a study of T cell responses to AZD1222 COVID-19 vaccine. Findings and caveats of the study: The study identified only 6 or 7 AZD1222 recipients as seropositive at baseline. Donors, mostly white British, included more females; clonal diversity was possibly underestimated. Spike-specific TCRs gained breadth and depth after people received two AZD1222 doses.

A remark on this clone: Its antigen remains unknown.

The CDR3 length is 12 residues. Germline V CDR1 and CDR2: MNHEY, SVGAGI. Trimming removed 7 bases from V and 5 bases from J; junction bases left unmatched: 3. The data were produced by immunoSEQ multiplex PCR, yet TCRdb's version contains in-frame clones alone and is incomplete. The sample records approximately 70,000 clones, over 60% being singletons. This sequence originates from an adult who received the AZD1222 COVID-19 vaccine. The chain couples TRBV6-5 to TRBJ2-7, with 9 bases matching TRBD1. The sample here was peripheral blood, taken 28 days after the second AZD1222 dose. The DNA of the CDR3 is TGTGCCAGCACGACAGGGGGGGACGAGCAGTACTTC. It yields the protein CASTTGGDEQYF.